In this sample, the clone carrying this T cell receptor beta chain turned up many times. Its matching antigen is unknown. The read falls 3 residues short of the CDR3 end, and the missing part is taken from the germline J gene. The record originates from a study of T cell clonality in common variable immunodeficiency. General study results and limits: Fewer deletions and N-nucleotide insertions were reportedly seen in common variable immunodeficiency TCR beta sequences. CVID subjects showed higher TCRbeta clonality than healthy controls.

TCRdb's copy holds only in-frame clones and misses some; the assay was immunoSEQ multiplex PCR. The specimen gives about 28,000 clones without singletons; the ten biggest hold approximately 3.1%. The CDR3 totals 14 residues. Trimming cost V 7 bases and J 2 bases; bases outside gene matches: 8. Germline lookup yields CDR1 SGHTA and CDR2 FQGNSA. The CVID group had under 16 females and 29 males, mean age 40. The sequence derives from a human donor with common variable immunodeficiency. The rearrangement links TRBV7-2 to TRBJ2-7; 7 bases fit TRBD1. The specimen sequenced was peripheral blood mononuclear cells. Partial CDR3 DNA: TGTGCCAGCACCATGACAGGGTGGGCCTACGAG. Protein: CASTMTGWAYE. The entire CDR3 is CASTMTGWAYEQYF.